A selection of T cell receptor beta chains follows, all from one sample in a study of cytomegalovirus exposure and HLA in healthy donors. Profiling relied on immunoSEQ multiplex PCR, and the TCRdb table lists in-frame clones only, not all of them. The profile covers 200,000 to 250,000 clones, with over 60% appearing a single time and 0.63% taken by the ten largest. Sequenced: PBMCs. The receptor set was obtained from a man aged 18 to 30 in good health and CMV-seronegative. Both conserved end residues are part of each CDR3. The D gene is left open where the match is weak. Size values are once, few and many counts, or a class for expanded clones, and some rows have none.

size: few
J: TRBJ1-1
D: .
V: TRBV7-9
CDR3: CASSLQENTEAFF
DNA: TGTGCCAGCAGCCTTCAGGAGAACACTGAAGCTTTCTTT

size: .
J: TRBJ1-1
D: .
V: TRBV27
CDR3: CASHITMNTEAFF
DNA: TGTGCCAGCCACATCACCATGAACACTGAAGCTTTCTTT

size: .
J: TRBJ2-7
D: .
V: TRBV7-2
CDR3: CASSTSTSYEQYF
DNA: TGTGCCAGCAGCACTTCCACTTCCTACGAGCAGTACTTC

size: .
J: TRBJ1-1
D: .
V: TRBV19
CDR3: CASLQSDRFTEAFF
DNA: TGTGCCAGTCTACAATCCGACAGGTTCACTGAAGCTTTCTTT

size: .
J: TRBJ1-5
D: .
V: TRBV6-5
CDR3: CASSFTHTSNQPQHF
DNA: TGTGCCAGCAGTTTCACACACACTAGCAATCAGCCCCAGCATTTT

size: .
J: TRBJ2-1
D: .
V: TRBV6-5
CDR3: CASSSQASDEQFF
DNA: TGTGCCAGCAGTTCTCAGGCGTCCGATGAGCAGTTCTTC

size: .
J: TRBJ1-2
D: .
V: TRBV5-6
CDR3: CASSFLSSNYGYTF
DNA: TGTGCCAGCAGCTTTTTGTCGTCGAACTATGGCTACACCTTC

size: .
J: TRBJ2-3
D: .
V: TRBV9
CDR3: CASSGGDSSTDTQYF
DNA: TGTGCCAGCAGCGGGGGGGACTCCTCCACAGATACGCAGTATTTT

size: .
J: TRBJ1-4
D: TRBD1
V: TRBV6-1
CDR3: CASYTGGTNEKLFF
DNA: TGTGCCAGCTATACAGGGGGGACTAATGAAAAACTGTTTTTT

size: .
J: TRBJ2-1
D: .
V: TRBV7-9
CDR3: CASSPRQGGPNEQFF
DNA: TGTGCCAGCAGCCCAAGACAGGGAGGCCCAAATGAGCAGTTCTTC

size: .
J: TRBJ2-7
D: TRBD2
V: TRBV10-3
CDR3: CAISESTHSGSYEQYF
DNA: TGTGCCATCAGTGAGTCGACTCATAGCGGGAGCTACGAGCAGTACTTC

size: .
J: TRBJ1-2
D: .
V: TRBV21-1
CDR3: CANSGRVLHGYTF
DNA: TGTGCCAACTCAGGGAGGGTTTTGCATGGCTACACCTTC

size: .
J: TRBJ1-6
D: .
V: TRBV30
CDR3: CAWSPPGDSPLHF
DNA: TGTGCCTGGAGTCCCCCCGGGGATTCACCCCTCCACTTT

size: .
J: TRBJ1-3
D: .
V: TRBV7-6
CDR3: CASSLFAGMSSGNTIYF
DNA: TGTGCCAGCAGCTTATTCGCAGGCATGAGCTCTGGAAACACCATATATTTT

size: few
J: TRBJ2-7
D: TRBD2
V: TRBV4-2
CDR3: CASSAQTSGYEQYF
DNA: TGTGCCAGCAGCGCCCAGACTAGCGGGTACGAGCAGTACTTC

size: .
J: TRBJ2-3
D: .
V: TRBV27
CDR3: CASSLGPSDPTDTQYF
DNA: TGTGCCAGCAGTTTGGGGCCGAGCGACCCCACAGATACGCAGTATTTT

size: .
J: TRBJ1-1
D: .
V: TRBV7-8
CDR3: CASSQRTARSMNTEAFF
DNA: TGTGCCAGCAGCCAGAGGACAGCCAGATCGATGAACACTGAAGCTTTCTTT

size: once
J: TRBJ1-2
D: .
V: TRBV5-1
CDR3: CASSYERGYGYTF
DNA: TGCGCCAGCAGCTACGAACGGGGTTATGGCTACACCTTC

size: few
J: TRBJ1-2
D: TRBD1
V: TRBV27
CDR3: CASSWDSLYGYTF
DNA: TGTGCCAGCAGTTGGGACAGCCTCTATGGCTACACCTTC

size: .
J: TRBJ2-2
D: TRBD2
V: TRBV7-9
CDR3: CASSWTSGSSNTGELFF
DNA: TGTGCCAGCAGTTGGACTAGCGGGAGTTCGAACACCGGGGAGCTGTTTTTT

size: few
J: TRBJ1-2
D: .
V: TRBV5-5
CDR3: CASSYQGFNYGYTF
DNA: TGTGCCAGCAGTTATCAGGGATTCAACTATGGCTACACCTTC

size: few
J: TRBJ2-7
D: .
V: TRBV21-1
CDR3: CASRKPWASFYEGYF
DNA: TGTGCCAGCAGGAAACCGTGGGCCAGTTTCTACGAGGGGTACTTC

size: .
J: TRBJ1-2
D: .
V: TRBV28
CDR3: CASSSPAGAGGYTF
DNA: TGTGCCAGCAGTTCTCCGGCGGGGGCAGGTGGCTACACCTTC

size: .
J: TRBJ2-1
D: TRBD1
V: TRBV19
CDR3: CASIPLRGQGRSDEQFF
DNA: TGTGCCAGTATCCCTTTAAGGGGACAGGGAAGATCCGATGAGCAGTTCTTC

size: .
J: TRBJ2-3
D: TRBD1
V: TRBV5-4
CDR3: CASSYDRGDTQYF
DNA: TGTGCCAGCAGCTATGACAGGGGCGATACGCAGTATTTT

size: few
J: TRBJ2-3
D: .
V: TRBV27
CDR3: CASSPLVSLTDTQYF
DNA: TGTGCCAGCAGTCCCCTGGTTAGTCTCACAGATACGCAGTATTTT

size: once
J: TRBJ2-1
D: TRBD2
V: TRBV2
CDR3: CASRPTSGRAREQFF
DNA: TGTGCCAGCAGGCCCACTAGCGGGAGGGCAAGGGAGCAGTTCTTC

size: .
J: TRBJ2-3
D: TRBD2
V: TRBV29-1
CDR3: CSVSSGNTDTQYF
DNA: TGCAGCGTGTCTAGCGGGAATACAGATACGCAGTATTTT

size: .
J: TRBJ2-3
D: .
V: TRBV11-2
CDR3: CASSLTGDTQYF
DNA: TGTGCCAGCAGCTTAACCGGAGATACGCAGTATTTT

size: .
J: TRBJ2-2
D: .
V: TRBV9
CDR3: CASSVMGYTNTGELFF
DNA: TGTGCCAGCAGCGTTATGGGCTATACGAACACCGGGGAGCTGTTTTTT

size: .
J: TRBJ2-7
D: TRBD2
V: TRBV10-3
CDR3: CAISESLAGDRSYEQYF
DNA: TGTGCCATCAGTGAGTCTTTAGCGGGAGACCGCTCCTACGAGCAGTACTTC

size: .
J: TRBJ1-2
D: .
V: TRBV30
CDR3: CAWGAGGYTF
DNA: TGTGCCTGGGGGGCGGGGGGCTACACCTTC

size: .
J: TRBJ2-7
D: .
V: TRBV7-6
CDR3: CASSAGFKVEQYF
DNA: TGTGCCAGCAGCGCGGGCTTTAAAGTGGAGCAGTACTTC

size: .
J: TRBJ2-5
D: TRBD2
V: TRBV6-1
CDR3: CASSPGTSQIETQYF
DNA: TGTGCCAGCAGCCCGGGGACTAGCCAGATAGAGACCCAGTACTTC

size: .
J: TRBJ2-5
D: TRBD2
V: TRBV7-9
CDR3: CASSAGRLAEKETQYF
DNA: TGTGCCAGCAGCGCAGGGCGGCTAGCGGAAAAAGAGACCCAGTACTTC

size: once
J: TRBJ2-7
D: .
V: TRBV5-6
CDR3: CASSLGGLEEQYF
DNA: TGTGCCAGCAGCTTGGGAGGGTTGGAAGAGCAGTACTTC

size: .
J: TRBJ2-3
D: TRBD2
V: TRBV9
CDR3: CASSLTSGMGDTQYF
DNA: TGTGCCAGCAGCCTTACTAGCGGGATGGGAGATACGCAGTATTTT

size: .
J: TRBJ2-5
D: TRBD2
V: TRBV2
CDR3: CASRGGTSGGKQETQYF
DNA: TGTGCCAGCAGAGGCGGGACTAGCGGGGGAAAGCAAGAGACCCAGTACTTC

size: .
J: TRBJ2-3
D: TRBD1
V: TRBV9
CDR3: CASSAGQGSTDTQYF
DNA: TGTGCCAGCAGCGCCGGACAGGGAAGCACAGATACGCAGTATTTT

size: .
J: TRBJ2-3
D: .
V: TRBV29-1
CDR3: CSVLQGYTQYF
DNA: TGCAGCGTGCTACAGGGTTATACGCAGTATTTT

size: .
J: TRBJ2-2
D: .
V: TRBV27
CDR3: CASSPTQANTGELFF
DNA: TGTGCCAGCAGCCCAACTCAAGCGAACACCGGGGAGCTGTTTTTT

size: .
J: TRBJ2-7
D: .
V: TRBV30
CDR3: CAWSPVAYEQYF
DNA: TGTGCCTGGAGTCCTGTAGCCTACGAGCAGTACTTC

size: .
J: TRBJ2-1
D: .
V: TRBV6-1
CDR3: CASSERGWSNEQFF
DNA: TGTGCCAGCAGTGAGAGGGGGTGGTCCAATGAGCAGTTCTTC

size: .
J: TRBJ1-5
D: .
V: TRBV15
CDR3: CATSRGGGNQPQHF
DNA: TGTGCCACCAGCAGAGGGGGAGGCAATCAGCCCCAGCATTTT

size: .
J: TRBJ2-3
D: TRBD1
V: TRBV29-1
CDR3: CSVEGQGARPDTQYF
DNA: TGCAGCGTTGAGGGACAGGGGGCCCGCCCAGATACGCAGTATTTT

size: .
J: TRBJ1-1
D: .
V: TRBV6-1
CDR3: CASGGPGRGNTEAFF
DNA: TGTGCCAGCGGGGGACCGGGGAGGGGTAACACTGAAGCTTTCTTT

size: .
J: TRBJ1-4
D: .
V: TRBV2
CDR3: CASSDTPDTYNEKLFF
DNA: TGTGCCAGCAGTGATACGCCCGATACTTATAATGAAAAACTGTTTTTT

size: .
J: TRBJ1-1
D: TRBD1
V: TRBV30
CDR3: CAWRTGGTEAFF
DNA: TGTGCCTGGAGAACAGGGGGCACTGAAGCTTTCTTT

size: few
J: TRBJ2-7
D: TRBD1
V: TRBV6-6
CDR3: CASMGTGTYEQYF
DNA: TGTGCCAGCATGGGGACAGGGACCTACGAGCAGTACTTC

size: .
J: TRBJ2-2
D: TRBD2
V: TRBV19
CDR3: CASKRGTNTGELFF
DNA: TGTGCCAGTAAGCGGGGCACGAACACCGGGGAGCTGTTTTTT

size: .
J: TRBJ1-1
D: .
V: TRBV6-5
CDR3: CASSGDSNTEAFF
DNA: TGTGCCAGCAGTGGTGACAGCAACACTGAAGCTTTCTTT

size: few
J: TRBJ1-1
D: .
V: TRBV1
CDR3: CTSSQGVAGAGTEAFF
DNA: TGCACCAGCAGCCAAGGGGTGGCAGGGGCTGGTACTGAAGCTTTCTTT

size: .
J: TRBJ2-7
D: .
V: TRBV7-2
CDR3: CASSPLNGSRSYEQYF
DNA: TGTGCCAGCAGCCCCTTGAATGGCAGTCGCTCCTACGAGCAGTACTTC

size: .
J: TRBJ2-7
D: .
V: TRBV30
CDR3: CAWSTPAGGEQYF
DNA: TGTGCCTGGAGTACCCCCGCCGGTGGCGAGCAGTACTTC

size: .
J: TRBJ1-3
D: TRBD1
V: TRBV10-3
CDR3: CAITPGQGTSLLGNTIYF
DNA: TGTGCCATCACCCCTGGACAGGGCACATCCTTATTAGGAAACACCATATATTTT

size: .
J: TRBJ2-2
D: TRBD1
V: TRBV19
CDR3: CASSIRGRIIGELFF
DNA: TGTGCCAGTAGTATCAGGGGGCGTATTATCGGGGAGCTGTTTTTT